This TCR beta chain stems from a study of graft-versus-host responses after intestinal transplantation. Study background: Every recipient underwent anti-thymocyte globulin induction, then tacrolimus and steroids for approximately three years.

Whole-study findings and limits: Detection of GvH clones occurred in recipient marrow, and some had their first appearance in ileum or blood. Among circulating GvH clones, peak levels were associated with early post-transplant declines in HvG clones.

Of note for this clone: Its antigen is as yet unknown.

Trimming shortened V by 2 bases and J by 8 bases, and 9 bases separated the two germline ends. The CDR3 extends over 12 amino acids. Germline CDR1 is MNHEY and CDR2 is SMNVEV (reference sequence). Sequencing used immunoSEQ multiplex PCR; TCRdb keeps in-frame clones, though not all of them. Among about 97,000 clones, around 90% were seen once, and the ten largest hold about 15%. Sequencing was performed on PBMCs, taken 450 to 480 days after intestinal transplant. The receptor was isolated from a human patient who received an intestinal transplant, so some T cells may come from the graft donor. The chain has TRBV27 and TRBJ1-1, with a tentative D call TRBD1 (5 bases). The CDR3 is CASSLRPGEAFF. CDR3 nucleotides: TGTGCCAGCAGTTTAAGGCCAGGGGAAGCTTTCTTT.